These T cell receptor beta chains were read from a single sample in a study of low-dose radiotherapy and immunotherapy resistance in tumors. TCRdb reanalysed the reads using MiXCR and keeps one entry per CDR3 protein. The sample holds tens of thousands of distinct CDR3 sequences, less than 30% seen once. Sequencing used PBMCs, obtained after low-dose radiotherapy plus immunotherapy. Receptors were obtained from a male donor with prostate cancer. Both conserved end residues are part of each CDR3. The order of the fields is J gene, CDR3 length, D gene, V gene, clone size, CDR3 protein, CDR3 DNA. D genes are given only for firm matches. Clone size is shown for a subset of rows, as once, few, many or a class of expanded clone.

>TRBJ2-1|15|TRBD2|TRBV10-1|.
CASSESGLAVHEQFF
TGCGCCAGCAGTGAGTCCGGCCTAGCGGTCCATGAGCAGTTCTTC
>TRBJ2-5|17|TRBD1|TRBV6-1|many
CASSEVALTGGGETQYF
TGTGCCAGCAGTGAAGTAGCCCTCACAGGGGGCGGGGAGACCCAGTACTTC
>TRBJ1-2|14|.|TRBV27|many
CASSLSGTLYGYTF
TGTGCCAGCAGTTTATCGGGAACCCTCTATGGCTACACCTTC
>TRBJ1-5|14|.|TRBV28|few
CASSFGPSNQPQHF
TGTGCCAGCAGTTTTGGACCGAGCAATCAGCCCCAGCATTTT
>TRBJ2-1|17|.|TRBV6-2/TRBV6-3|many
CASRELIGQSSYNEQFF
TGTGCCAGCAGGGAACTCATCGGACAGAGCTCCTACAATGAGCAGTTCTTC
>TRBJ2-1|17|.|TRBV21-1|.
CASSKSWQGNIYNEQFF
TGTGCCAGCAGCAAAAGCTGGCAGGGTAACATCTACAATGAGCAGTTCTTC
>TRBJ2-7|14|.|TRBV27|many
CASSSPVLSYEQYF
TGTGCCAGCAGTTCCCCAGTACTCTCCTACGAGCAGTACTTC
>TRBJ2-2|16|TRBD2|TRBV20-1|many
CSAIRAGGPGTGELFF
TGCAGTGCCATTCGAGCGGGAGGGCCTGGCACCGGGGAGCTGTTTTTT
>TRBJ2-1|15|.|TRBV6-1|.
CASMRGRGRVDEQFF
TGTGCCAGCATGAGGGGCAGGGGAAGAGTTGATGAGCAGTTCTTC
>TRBJ1-1|15|TRBD1|TRBV24-1|.
CATSDPSTGGTEAFF
TGTGCCACCAGTGATCCCAGTACAGGGGGCACTGAAGCTTTCTTT
>TRBJ1-6|15|TRBD1|TRBV6-5|many
CASSYSGTGDSPLHF
TGTGCCAGCAGTTACTCCGGGACAGGGGATTCACCCCTCCACTTT
>TRBJ2-7|15|.|TRBV7-9|many
CASSLGDTNSYEQYF
TGTGCCAGCAGCTTAGGGGACACTAACTCCTACGAGCAGTACTTC
>TRBJ2-5|14|.|TRBV6-6|many
CASSYSEGSETQYF
TGTGCCAGCAGTTACTCGGAGGGTTCGGAGACCCAGTACTTC
>TRBJ2-3|18|.|TRBV9|many
CASSVAMGALRFTDTQYF
TGTGCCAGCAGCGTAGCCATGGGCGCCCTGCGTTTTACGGATACGCAGTATTTT
>TRBJ2-1|15|TRBD2|TRBV9|.
CASSVGASGGNEQFF
TGTGCCAGCAGCGTAGGGGCTAGCGGGGGCAATGAGCAGTTCTTC
>TRBJ2-2|14|.|TRBV9|.
CASSARNLTGELFF
TGTGCCAGCAGCGCCAGAAACCTCACCGGGGAGCTGTTTTTT
>TRBJ1-6|16|.|TRBV20-1|many
CSARDRSTGGGSPLHF
TGCAGTGCTAGAGATAGGTCGACAGGCGGTGGTTCACCCCTCCACTTT
>TRBJ2-3|16|TRBD2|TRBV5-1|many
CASSVGTSAVTDTQYF
TGCGCCAGCAGCGTGGGGACTAGCGCTGTGACAGATACGCAGTATTTT
>TRBJ2-7|13|.|TRBV5-6|many
CASSLDARREQYF
TGTGCCAGCAGCTTGGATGCGAGAAGGGAGCAGTACTTC
>TRBJ2-1|17|TRBD2|TRBV18|many
CASSPLKLAGVVNEQFF
TGTGCCAGCTCACCACTCAAGCTAGCGGGAGTAGTAAATGAGCAGTTCTTC
>TRBJ2-7|14|.|TRBV6-2/TRBV6-3|.
CASSKGGLPYEQYF
TGTGCCAGCAGTAAGGGGGGACTACCTTACGAGCAGTACTTC
>TRBJ2-7|15|TRBD1|TRBV7-6|many
CASSQTADRAQEQYF
TGTGCCAGCAGCCAGACCGCTGACAGGGCGCAAGAGCAGTACTTC
>TRBJ2-7|14|TRBD1|TRBV5-1|many
CASSLVGTGVEQYF
TGCGCCAGCAGCTTGGTCGGGACAGGGGTCGAGCAGTACTTC
>TRBJ1-5|14|.|TRBV28|medium-sized
CASSVQNHHQPQHF
TGTGCCAGCAGCGTACAGAACCACCATCAGCCCCAGCATTTT
>TRBJ2-1|16|.|TRBV4-2|many
CASSQDPGRTYNEQFF
TGTGCCAGCAGCCAAGATCCGGGACGCACCTACAATGAGCAGTTCTTC
>TRBJ1-2|11|.|TRBV6-5|many
CASTDSYGYTF
TGTGCCAGCACCGACAGCTATGGCTACACCTTC
>TRBJ2-1|17|.|TRBV6-2/TRBV6-3|few
CASSYRSKARSYNEQFF
TGTGCCAGCAGTTACAGGTCGAAAGCTCGCTCCTACAATGAGCAGTTCTTC
>TRBJ2-7|14|TRBD2|TRBV20-1|many
CSARVSSGSYEQYF
TGCAGTGCTAGAGTTTCTAGCGGGAGCTACGAGCAGTACTTC
>TRBJ2-7|13|TRBD2|TRBV10-2|many
CATKADAGDEQYF
TGCGCCACCAAAGCGGACGCGGGGGACGAGCAGTACTTC
>TRBJ2-7|14|TRBD2|TRBV11-2|many
CASSSREVYYEQYF
TGTGCCAGCAGCTCCCGGGAGGTATACTACGAGCAGTACTTC
>TRBJ1-1|13|.|TRBV2|many
CASGQREGTEAFF
TGTGCCAGCGGTCAACGGGAGGGCACTGAAGCTTTCTTT
>TRBJ2-7|16|.|TRBV18|few
CASSSLGQRSSYEQYF
TGTGCCAGCTCGTCCCTCGGACAGAGAAGCTCCTACGAGCAGTACTTC
>TRBJ2-1|18|.|TRBV7-6|many
CASSLAGGLGPNYNEQFF
TGTGCCAGCAGCTTAGCGGGGGGCCTTGGCCCCAATTACAATGAGCAGTTCTTC
>TRBJ2-5|15|.|TRBV7-3|.
CASSLIAREIETQYF
TGTGCCAGCAGCTTAATTGCCCGAGAAATAGAGACCCAGTACTTC
>TRBJ2-7|17|.|TRBV2|once
CASSEEKLAGGAYEQYF
TGTGCCAGCAGTGAGGAAAAACTTGCGGGCGGCGCCTACGAGCAGTACTTC
>TRBJ2-7|14|.|TRBV28|many
CASSLVGAAYEQYF
TGTGCCAGCAGTTTAGTAGGGGCCGCCTACGAGCAGTACTTC
>TRBJ2-7|14|.|TRBV6-2/TRBV6-3|few
CASSYDGSSYEQYF
TGTGCCAGCAGTTATGACGGGAGCTCCTACGAGCAGTACTTC
>TRBJ2-1|14|TRBD2|TRBV5-1|medium-sized
CASSNGLARDEQFF
TGCGCCAGCAGCAACGGACTAGCGCGGGATGAGCAGTTCTTC
>TRBJ1-2|12|.|TRBV12-3/TRBV12-4|few
CASSLGLVGYTF
TGTGCCAGCAGTCTCGGACTCGTTGGCTACACCTTC
>TRBJ1-1|14|.|TRBV11-2|.
CASSLGRGRTEAFF
TGTGCCAGCAGCTTAGGCAGGGGTAGGACTGAAGCTTTCTTT
>TRBJ2-7|15|.|TRBV10-3|many
CAISDITGNPYEQYF
TGTGCCATCAGTGACATAACAGGGAATCCCTACGAGCAGTACTTC
>TRBJ2-5|12|TRBD2|TRBV11-2|many
CASSREGETQYF
TGTGCCAGCAGCCGGGAGGGAGAGACCCAGTACTTC
>TRBJ1-2|12|.|TRBV12-3/TRBV12-4|many
CASSLSGRGYTF
TGTGCCAGCAGTTTATCGGGCAGAGGCTACACCTTC
>TRBJ2-7|14|.|TRBV12-3/TRBV12-4|many
CASSLGQVSHEQYF
TGTGCCAGCAGTTTGGGGCAGGTATCGCACGAGCAGTACTTC
>TRBJ2-1|15|TRBD1|TRBV24-1|many
CATSPRDRGYNEQFF
TGTGCCACCAGCCCCCGGGACAGGGGCTACAATGAGCAGTTCTTC
>TRBJ2-7|15|.|TRBV28|.
CASIGGQMSSYEQYF
TGTGCCAGCATCGGGGGACAGATGAGCTCCTACGAGCAGTACTTC
>TRBJ2-3|12|.|TRBV13|many
CASSLVPDTQYF
TGTGCCAGCAGCTTAGTGCCAGATACGCAGTATTTT